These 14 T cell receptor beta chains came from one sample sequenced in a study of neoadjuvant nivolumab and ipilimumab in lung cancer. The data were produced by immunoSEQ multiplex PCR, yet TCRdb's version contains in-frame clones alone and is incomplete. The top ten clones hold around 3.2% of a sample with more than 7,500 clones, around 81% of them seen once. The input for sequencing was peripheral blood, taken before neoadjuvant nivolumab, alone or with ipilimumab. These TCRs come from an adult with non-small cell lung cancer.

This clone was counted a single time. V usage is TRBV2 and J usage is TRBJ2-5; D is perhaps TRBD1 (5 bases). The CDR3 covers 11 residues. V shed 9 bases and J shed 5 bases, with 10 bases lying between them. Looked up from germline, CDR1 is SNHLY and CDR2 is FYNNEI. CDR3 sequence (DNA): TGTGCCAGTAGCAGGGCGGAGACCCAGTACTTC. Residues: CASSRAETQYF. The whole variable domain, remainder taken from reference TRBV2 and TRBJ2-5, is EPEVTQTPSHQVTQMGQEVILRCVPISNHLYFYWYRQILGQKVEFLVSFYNNEISEKSEIFDDQFSVERPDGSNFTLKIRSTKLEDSAMYFCASSRAETQYFGPGTRLLVL.

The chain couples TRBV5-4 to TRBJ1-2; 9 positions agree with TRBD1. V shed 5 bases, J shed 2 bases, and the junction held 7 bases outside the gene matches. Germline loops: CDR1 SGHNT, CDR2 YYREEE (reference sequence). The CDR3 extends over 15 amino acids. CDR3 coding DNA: TGTGCCAGCAGTCAACCGGGGACAGGGAACTATGGCTACACCTTC. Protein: CASSQPGTGNYGYTF. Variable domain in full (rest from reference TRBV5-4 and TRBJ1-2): ETGVTQSPTHLIKTRGQQVTLRCSSQSGHNTVSWYQQALGQGPQFIFQYYREEENGRGNFPPRFSGLQFPNYSSELNVNALELDDSALYLCASSQPGTGNYGYTFGSGTRLTVV.

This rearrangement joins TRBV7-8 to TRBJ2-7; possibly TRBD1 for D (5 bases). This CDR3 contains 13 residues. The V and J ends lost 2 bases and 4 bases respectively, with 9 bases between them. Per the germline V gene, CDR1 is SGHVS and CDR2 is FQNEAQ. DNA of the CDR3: TGTGCCAGCAGCTTAAATAGGGGTTACGAGCAGTACTTC. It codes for CASSLNRGYEQYF. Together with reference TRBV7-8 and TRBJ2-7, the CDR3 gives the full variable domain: GAGVSQSPRYKVAKRGQDVALRCDPISGHVSLFWYQQALGQGPEFLTYFQNEAQLDKSGLPSDRFFAERPEGSVSTLKIQRTQQEDSAVYLCASSLNRGYEQYFGPGTRLTVT.

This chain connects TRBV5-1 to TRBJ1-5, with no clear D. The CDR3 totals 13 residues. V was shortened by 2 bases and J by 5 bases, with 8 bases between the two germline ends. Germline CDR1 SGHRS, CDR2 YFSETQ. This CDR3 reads CASSFSGYQPQHF. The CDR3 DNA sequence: TGCGCCAGCAGCTTTTCCGGATATCAGCCCCAGCATTTT.

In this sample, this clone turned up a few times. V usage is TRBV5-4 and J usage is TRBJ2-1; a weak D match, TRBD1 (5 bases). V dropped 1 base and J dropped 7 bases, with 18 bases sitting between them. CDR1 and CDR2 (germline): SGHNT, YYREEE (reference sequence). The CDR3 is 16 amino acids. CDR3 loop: CASSLSPVGQSNEQFF. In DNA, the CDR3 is TGTGCCAGCAGCTTGTCGCCAGTGGGGCAATCGAATGAGCAGTTCTTC.

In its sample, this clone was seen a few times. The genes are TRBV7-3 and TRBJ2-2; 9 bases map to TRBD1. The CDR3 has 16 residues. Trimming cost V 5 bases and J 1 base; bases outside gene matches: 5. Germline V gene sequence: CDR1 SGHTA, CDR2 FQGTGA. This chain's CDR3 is CASSKGDRVNTGELFF. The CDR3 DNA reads TGTGCCAGCAGCAAGGGGGACAGGGTGAACACCGGGGAGCTGTTTTTT. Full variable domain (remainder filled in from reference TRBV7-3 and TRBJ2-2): GAGVSQTPSNKVTEKGKYVELRCDPISGHTALYWYRQSLGQGPEFLIYFQGTGAADDSGLPNDRFFAVRPEGSVSTLKIQRTERGDSAVYLCASSKGDRVNTGELFFGEGSRLTVL.

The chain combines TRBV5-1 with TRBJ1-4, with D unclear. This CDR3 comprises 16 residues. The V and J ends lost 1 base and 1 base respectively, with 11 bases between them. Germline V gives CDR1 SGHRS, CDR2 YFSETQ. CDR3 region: CASSLMGSGTNEKLFF. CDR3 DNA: TGCGCCAGCAGCTTGATGGGGAGCGGAACTAATGAAAAACTGTTTTTT.

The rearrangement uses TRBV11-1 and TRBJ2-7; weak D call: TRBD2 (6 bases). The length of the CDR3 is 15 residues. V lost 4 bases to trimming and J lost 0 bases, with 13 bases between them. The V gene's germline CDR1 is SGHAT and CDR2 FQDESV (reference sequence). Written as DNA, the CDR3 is TGTGCCAGCAGCTCCCCCAGCGGGCGCTCCTACGAGCAGTACTTC. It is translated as CASSSPSGRSYEQYF.

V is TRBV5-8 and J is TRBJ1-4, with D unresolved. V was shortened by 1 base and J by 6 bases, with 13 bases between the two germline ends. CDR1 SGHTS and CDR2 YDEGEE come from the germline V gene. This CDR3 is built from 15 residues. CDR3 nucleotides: TGTGCCAGCAGCTTGCAGACACGGGCCTATGAAAAACTGTTTTTT. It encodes CASSLQTRAYEKLFF.

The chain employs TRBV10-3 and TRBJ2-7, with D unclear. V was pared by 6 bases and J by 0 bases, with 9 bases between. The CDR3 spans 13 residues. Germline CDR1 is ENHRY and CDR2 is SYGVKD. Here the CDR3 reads CAIRAAASYEQYF. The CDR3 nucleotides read TGTGCCATCAGGGCCGCGGCCTCCTACGAGCAGTACTTC.

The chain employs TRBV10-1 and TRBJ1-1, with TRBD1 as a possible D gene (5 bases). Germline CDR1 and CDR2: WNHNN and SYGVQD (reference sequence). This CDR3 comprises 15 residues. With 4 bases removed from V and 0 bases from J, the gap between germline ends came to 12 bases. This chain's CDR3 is CASSGDRVMNTEAFF. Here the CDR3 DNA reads TGCGCCAGCAGTGGGGACCGGGTCATGAACACTGAAGCTTTCTTT.

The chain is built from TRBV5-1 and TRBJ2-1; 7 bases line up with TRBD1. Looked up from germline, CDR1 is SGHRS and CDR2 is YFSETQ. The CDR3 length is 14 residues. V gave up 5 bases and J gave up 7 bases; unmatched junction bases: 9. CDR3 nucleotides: TGCGCCAGCAGTTTGAGGGGGCCGGCGAATGAGCAGTTCTTC. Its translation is CASSLRGPANEQFF.

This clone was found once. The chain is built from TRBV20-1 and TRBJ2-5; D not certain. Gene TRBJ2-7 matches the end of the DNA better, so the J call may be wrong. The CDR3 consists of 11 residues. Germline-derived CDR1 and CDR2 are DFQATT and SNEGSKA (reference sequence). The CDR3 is CSARPYYEQYF. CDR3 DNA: TGCAGTGCTAGACCCTATTACGAGCAGTACTTC.

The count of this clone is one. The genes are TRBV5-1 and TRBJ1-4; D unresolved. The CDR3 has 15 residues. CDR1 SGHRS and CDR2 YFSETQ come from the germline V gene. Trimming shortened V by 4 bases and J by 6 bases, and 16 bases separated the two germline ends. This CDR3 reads CASSRDYGPDEKLFF. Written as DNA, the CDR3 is TGCGCCAGCAGCCGGGATTATGGCCCTGATGAAAAACTGTTTTTT.